This T cell receptor beta chain originates from a study of blood T cell repertoires in COVID-19. V shed 3 bases and J shed 1 base, with 7 bases lying between them. Germline V lookup: CDR1 SGHNT, CDR2 YYREEE (reference sequence). The CDR3 sequence is 14 residues long. As originally analysed: Amplification of reference gene primers was used by the study to estimate nucleated cell counts. This table comes from immunoSEQ multiplex PCR, and its TCRdb copy is limited to in-frame clones, with some not included. That table furnishes V, J and clone size, whereas the DNA furnished D and trimming. The table has about 270,000 clones, about 87% seen once.

The rearrangement joins TRBV5-4 to TRBJ2-2; D gene ambiguous. The sample comprised PBMCs or T cells enriched from blood (not recorded which). The TCR was taken from a young woman with acute COVID-19. CDR3 sequence: CASSSSWNTGELFF. The CDR3, as DNA: TGTGCCAGCAGCTCTTCGTGGAACACCGGGGAGCTGTTTTTT.